Below are 23 T cell receptor beta chains sequenced from a single sample in a study of identical twins. MiXCR was run by TCRdb on the 5' RACE reads, yielding one entry per CDR3 protein. The table records more than 400,000 distinct CDR3 sequences, roughly 15% of them present only once. These data also featured in a second study, about yellow fever vaccine responses in identical twins.

The sequenced material came from CD4+ T cells sorted from blood. All receptors come from a woman between 18 and 29 years old in good health.

In this sample, this clonotype turned up a few times. The CDR3 region is CSARDSGLAGAGEQFF. For the CDR3, the DNA is TGCAGTGCTAGAGATTCCGGACTAGCGGGAGCGGGTGAGCAGTTCTTC. The chain is built from TRBV20-1 and TRBJ2-1, with 13 bases that match TRBD2. Trimming removed 0 bases from V and 9 bases from J; junction bases left unmatched: 8. The CDR3 loop spans 16 amino acids. CDR1 is DFQATT and CDR2 is SNEGSKA in the germline V gene (reference sequence).

This chain joins TRBV9 and TRBJ2-5; no clear D. Trimming took 0 bases from V and 5 from J, leaving 5 bases between them. The CDR3 extends over 12 amino acids. Germline V lookup: CDR1 SGDLS, CDR2 YYNGEE. The CDR3, as DNA: TGTGCCAGCAGCGTAGAGCCCGAGACCCAGTACTTC. As protein: CASSVEPETQYF.

V is TRBV11-1 and J is TRBJ2-1; possibly TRBD2 for D (6 bases). The V end lost 3 bases, the J end lost 9 bases, and 15 bases lay between the germline ends. In germline, CDR1 is SGHAT, CDR2 FQDESV (reference sequence). This CDR3 has 14 amino acids. The CDR3 loop reads CASSFGETSLEQFF. The CDR3 DNA sequence: TGTGCCAGCAGCTTCGGGGAAACTAGCCTTGAGCAGTTCTTC.

The chain has TRBV20-1 and TRBJ2-7, with 10 nucleotides matching TRBD1. The CDR3 spans 11 residues. The V segment lost 5 bases and the J segment 7 bases; nucleotides outside the gene matches: 2. Per the germline V gene, CDR1 is DFQATT and CDR2 is SNEGSKA (reference sequence). The CDR3, as DNA: TGCAGTGCTGGGACAGGGGTTGAGCAGTACGTC. Protein product: CSAGTGVEQYV.

The chain has TRBV4-1 and TRBJ2-2; 8 bases are shared with TRBD1. Trimming cost V 4 bases and J 1 base; bases outside gene matches: 17. CDR1 and CDR2 from the germline V gene are MGHRA and YSYEKL. This CDR3 has 20 residues. CDR3 in DNA: TGCGCCAGCAGCCGAACCCAGGGGGCGCGATCGTCTGGGAACACCGGGGAGCTGTTTTTT. It yields the protein CASSRTQGARSSGNTGELFF.

This clonotype was seen just once. The CDR3 spells CASSSYRGNTGELFF. CDR3 nucleotides: TGTGCCAGCAGTTCCTACAGGGGGAACACCGGGGAGCTGTTTTTT. V and J are TRBV27 and TRBJ2-2, with TRBD1 matching 7 bases. The CDR3 length is 15 residues. Trimming at V came to 4 bases and at J to 1 base, leaving 3 bases not matched to a gene. Germline V gives CDR1 MNHEY, CDR2 SMNVEV (reference sequence).

This clonotype has a handful of counts. The chain uses TRBV28 and TRBJ2-1, with 9 nucleotides matching TRBD1. V was pared by 5 bases and J by 5 bases, with 7 bases of the junction left unmatched. Per germline, CDR1 MDHEN and CDR2 SYDVKM. The CDR3 length is 15 residues. CDR3 bases: TGTGCCAGCAGTACCGGGACAGGGAGGAACAATGAGCAGTTCTTC. Amino acid sequence: CASSTGTGRNNEQFF.

This clonotype came up a few times. The V call is TRBV5-1, the J call TRBJ2-7; TRBD1 aligns across 7 bases. After removal of 5 bases from V and 3 bases from J, the junction contained 8 bases not matched to a gene. CDR3 length: 14 amino acids. CDR1 SGHRS and CDR2 YFSETQ come from the germline V gene. The CDR3 loop reads CASRWTGTHYEQYF. In DNA, the CDR3 is TGCGCCAGCAGATGGACAGGAACCCACTACGAGCAGTACTTC.

The rearrangement uses TRBV28 and TRBJ2-7, with 11 bases identical to TRBD1. The CDR3 runs 16 residues. J was trimmed by 3 bases and V by 4 bases; bases with no gene match: 8. In germline, CDR1 is MDHEN, CDR2 SYDVKM. In DNA form, the CDR3 reads TGTGCCAGCAGTTCACATGGAGGGACAGGGGGCTACGAGCAGTACTTC. It is translated as CASSSHGGTGGYEQYF.

The V call is TRBV19, the J call TRBJ2-3; 11 nucleotides agree with TRBD2. The V gene's germline CDR1 is LNHDA and CDR2 SQIVND (reference sequence). The CDR3 covers 19 residues. J was trimmed by 5 bases and V by 2 bases; bases with no gene match: 15. As DNA, the CDR3 is TGTGCCAGTAGTATACAGCCTAGCGGGAGGCGTGGATTGAAAGATACGCAGTATTTT. Translation: CASSIQPSGRRGLKDTQYF.

The chain carries TRBV5-6 and TRBJ2-2, with D unresolved. Germline V CDR1 and CDR2: SGHDT, YYEEEE. The CDR3 is 16 amino acids. Trimming stripped 4 bases from V and 1 base from J, with 14 bases between. CDR3: CASSLTMLVNTGELFF. The CDR3 DNA reads TGTGCCAGCAGCCTCACTATGCTAGTGAACACCGGGGAGCTGTTTTTT.

Only a few counts were recorded for this clonotype. J is TRBJ1-6 and V is TRBV12-3 or TRBV12-4; D is undetermined. V lost 2 bases and J 7 bases, leaving 9 bases between the germline ends. The CDR3 contains 14 residues. CDR3 sequence reads: CASSLRTENSPLHF. CDR3 nucleotides: TGTGCCAGCAGTTTAAGGACCGAAAATTCACCCCTCCACTTT.

V usage is TRBV7-6 and J usage is TRBJ2-1; D gene ambiguous. The V end was cut by 1 base, the J end by 0 bases, with 19 bases between. The germline V gene encodes CDR1 SGHVS and CDR2 FNYEAQ. The CDR3 runs to 19 residues. The CDR3, as DNA: TGTGCCAGCAGCTTAGACCTTGGCCAGACCCTTAGCTCCTACAATGAGCAGTTCTTC. It translates to CASSLDLGQTLSSYNEQFF.

The chain combines TRBV14 with TRBJ2-7; 7 bases line up with TRBD2. The CDR3 loop spans 16 amino acids. CDR1 and CDR2 (germline): SGHDN, FVKESK. The V gene end was trimmed by 2 bases and the J gene end by 3 bases; junction bases not matched to a gene: 10. The CDR3 here is CASSQRDYGKYYEQYF. For the CDR3, the DNA is TGTGCCAGCAGCCAACGGGACTACGGAAAATACTACGAGCAGTACTTC.

This clonotype was recorded at least ten times. The chain has TRBV28 and TRBJ2-5; D not resolved. CDR1 is MDHEN, CDR2 SYDVKM, per germline. Trimming took 5 bases from V and 3 from J, leaving 4 bases between them. The CDR3 has 11 amino acids. As DNA, the CDR3 is TGTGCCAGCAGTCACGAAGAGACCCAGTACTTC. This codes for CASSHEETQYF.

The chain is built from TRBV18 and TRBJ2-1; the match to TRBD2 covers 9 bases. Germline lookup yields CDR1 KGHSH and CDR2 LQKENI. V trimming: 2 bases; J trimming: 6 bases; junction bases outside the gene matches: 5. The CDR3 loop spans 15 amino acids. CDR3 nucleotides: TGTGCCAGCTCACCAACCGGGACTAGCTCCAATGAGCAGTTCTTC. Residues: CASSPTGTSSNEQFF.

The chain links TRBV14 to TRBJ2-5; 8 bases are a match to TRBD2. This CDR3 has 18 residues. V lost 0 bases and J lost 3; bases outside the gene matches: 12. Germline V gives CDR1 SGHDN, CDR2 FVKESK. CDR3 nucleotide sequence: TGTGCCAGCAGCCAAGACGCTCGCGGGAGGTTGATCAAAGAGACCCAGTACTTC. It specifies CASSQDARGRLIKETQYF.

Only a few counts were recorded for this clonotype. The J gene is TRBJ1-1, the V gene TRBV19; TRBD1 might be the D (5 bases). V was cut by 6 bases and J by 3 bases, with 17 bases left in between. CDR3 size: 15 residues. Per the germline V gene, CDR1 is LNHDA and CDR2 is SQIVND (reference sequence). CDR3 region: CASSPPRGGYTEAFF. In DNA, the CDR3 is TGTGCCAGTAGCCCCCCTCGTGGGGGGTACACTGAAGCTTTCTTT.

This clonotype was seen only a few times. The genes are TRBV9 and TRBJ2-3; the match to TRBD2 covers 9 bases. Per germline, CDR1 SGDLS and CDR2 YYNGEE. The J segment lost 3 bases and the V segment lost 3 bases, leaving 5 bases of the junction unmatched. This CDR3 has 15 residues. The CDR3 here is CASSGRSGRTDTQYF. The CDR3 DNA sequence: TGTGCCAGCAGCGGAAGGAGCGGGAGGACAGATACGCAGTATTTT.

The chain recombines TRBV7-8 with TRBJ2-1; D is undetermined. V was cut by 2 bases and J by 1 base, with 6 bases left in between. CDR1 SGHVS and CDR2 FQNEAQ come from the germline V gene. This CDR3 has 14 amino acids. CDR3 bases: TGTGCCAGCAGCTTACTTCGTTCCTACAATGAGCAGTTCTTC. Its translation is CASSLLRSYNEQFF.

This clonotype was observed a few times. The V gene is TRBV12-3 or TRBV12-4, the J gene TRBJ1-5; unclear D gene. Deletions cut 2 bases from V and 0 bases from J, with 8 bases between. The CDR3 spans 15 residues. The CDR3 loop is CASSLWMYSNQPQHF. The CDR3 nucleotides read TGTGCCAGCAGTTTATGGATGTATAGCAATCAGCCCCAGCATTTT.

The chain's CDR3 is CASRPDRVDSPLHF. DNA of the CDR3: TGTGCCAGCAGACCAGACAGGGTGGATTCACCCCTCCACTTT. The rearrangement joins TRBV6-1 to TRBJ1-6, with 7 nucleotides matching TRBD1. V dropped 6 bases and J dropped 8; count of bases not matched to a gene: 7. Germline assignment: CDR1 MNHNS and CDR2 SASEGT. The CDR3 loop spans 14 amino acids.

This clonotype was counted ten times or more. The rearrangement links TRBV14 to TRBJ2-7; 8 nucleotides match TRBD1. CDR3 length equals 13 residues. Germline trimming cut 4 bases from V and 6 bases from J; bases unmatched to any gene: 5. Per germline, CDR1 SGHDN and CDR2 FVKESK. CDR3 in amino acids: CASSPGQVGEQYV. CDR3 bases: TGTGCCAGCAGCCCGGGACAGGTCGGCGAGCAGTACGTC.